The 32 T cell receptor beta chains given below trace back to one sample, sequenced in a study of cytomegalovirus exposure and HLA in healthy donors. PCR amplification relied on 60 Vbeta primers (plus 13 Jbeta primers). The assay was immunoSEQ multiplex PCR, and TCRdb's table has in-frame clones only and misses some. There are some 150,000 clones in the sample; 73% occur only once, and around an eighth lies in the top ten. Sequenced input: PBMCs. The receptors were sampled from a human donor in good health.

The V and J genes are TRBV5-1 and TRBJ2-3; 10 positions match TRBD2. Germline assignment: CDR1 SGHRS and CDR2 YFSETQ. The junction had 3 bases not matched to a gene; V was cut back by 4 bases and J by 1 base. The CDR3 has 15 residues. CDR3 region: CASSTSGVGTDTQYF. In nucleotides, the CDR3 is TGCGCCAGCAGCACTAGCGGGGTAGGCACAGATACGCAGTATTTT.

This sequence joins TRBV28 and TRBJ1-1, with D unclear. The CDR3 is made up of 15 amino acids. Per germline, CDR1 MDHEN and CDR2 SYDVKM. Trimming cost V 5 bases and J 4 bases, with 17 bases left between them. CDR3 nucleotide sequence: TGTGCCAGCAGTCTCCTCAGGAGGGTCGGCACTGAAGCTTTCTTT. It yields the protein CASSLLRRVGTEAFF.

This clone was counted between two and nine times. This chain joins TRBV5-1 and TRBJ1-2, with TRBD1 identical over 8 bases. J lost 4 bases, V lost 0 bases, and 5 bases had no gene match. The CDR3 totals 15 residues. Germline assignment: CDR1 SGHRS and CDR2 YFSETQ. The CDR3 DNA reads TGCGCCAGCAGCTTGGCCCAGACAGGGGTCTATGGCTACACCTTC. This translates into CASSLAQTGVYGYTF.

There are a few counts of this clone. V gene TRBV15 combines with J gene TRBJ1-1; tentative D call: TRBD1 (5 bases). The germline V and J ends were trimmed by 0 bases and 5 bases, with 7 bases remaining between them. CDR3 size: 13 residues. From germline, CDR1 is LNHNV and CDR2 YYDKDF (reference sequence). The CDR3 spells CATSREGGTEAFF. DNA for the CDR3: TGTGCCACCAGCAGAGAGGGGGGTACTGAAGCTTTCTTT.

As to this clone: The same CDR3 is also encoded by other DNA sequences in this sample. The chain combines TRBV10-3 with TRBJ1-3; weak D call: TRBD1 (5 bases). The ends were cut back, 0 bases at V and 1 base at J, with 7 bases in the middle. The CDR3 totals 15 residues. Germline-derived CDR1 and CDR2 are ENHRY and SYGVKD. The CDR3 sequence is CAISESRGSGNTIYF. Written as DNA, the CDR3 is TGTGCCATCAGTGAGTCAAGGGGATCTGGAAACACCATATATTTT.

This clone showed up just a few times. V is TRBV27 and J is TRBJ2-7; no definite D call. V was pared by 6 bases and J by 4 bases, with 16 bases between. The CDR3 contains 14 residues. Germline CDR1 and CDR2: MNHEY and SMNVEV (reference sequence). CDR3 coding DNA: TGTGCCAGCAGACCCTCCGGGTCCCTTTACGAGCAGTACTTC. It specifies CASRPSGSLYEQYF.

V and J are TRBV5-4 and TRBJ2-5, with D perhaps TRBD2 (6 bases). Per the germline V gene, CDR1 is SGHNT and CDR2 is YYREEE (reference sequence). This CDR3 is built from 15 residues. V dropped 4 bases and J dropped 1 base, with 14 bases sitting between them. The CDR3 nucleotides read TGTGCCAGCAGCCAGGTTGGGGGAGGCCAAGAGACCCAGTACTTC. Translation: CASSQVGGGQETQYF.

The sample holds a few counts of this clone. This rearrangement joins TRBV5-6 to TRBJ2-5, with D possibly matching TRBD2 (5 bases). Trimming removed 1 base from V and 5 bases from J, with 6 bases in between. Germline CDR1 and CDR2: SGHDT and YYEEEE. CDR3 length: 12 amino acids. The CDR3 here is CASSLREETQYF. The DNA for the CDR3 is TGTGCCAGCAGCTTGAGGGAGGAGACCCAGTACTTC.

This clone was seen more than once but under ten times. V usage is TRBV5-4 and J usage is TRBJ2-2; TRBD2 matches at 7 bases. J lost 4 bases, V lost 0 bases, and 6 bases had no gene match. The CDR3 totals 16 residues. Germline CDR1 is SGHNT and CDR2 is YYREEE (reference sequence). DNA of the CDR3: TGTGCCAGCAGCTTGGTGGGGGGGTTGGCCACCGGGGAGCTGTTTTTT. This sequence encodes CASSLVGGLATGELFF.

The CDR3 bases are TGCGCCAGCAGCTTGGGGGCTAGCGGGAGCCAAGAGACCCAGTACTTC. It codes for CASSLGASGSQETQYF. The chain is built from TRBV5-1 and TRBJ2-5; TRBD2 aligns across 10 bases. V lost 0 bases and J lost 1; bases outside the gene matches: 3. The CDR3 extends over 16 amino acids. Germline CDR1 SGHRS, CDR2 YFSETQ.

The chain has TRBV29-1 and TRBJ2-7; 7 nucleotides match TRBD1. Looked up from germline, CDR1 is SQVTM and CDR2 is ANQGSEA. Trimming took 5 bases from V and 1 from J; bases not matched to a gene: 8. This CDR3 comprises 14 residues. The CDR3: CSVLTGAVSYEQYF. The CDR3 DNA follows: TGCAGCGTTCTAACAGGGGCCGTTTCCTACGAGCAGTACTTC.

The V call is TRBV19, the J call TRBJ1-1, with 7 bases aligning to TRBD1. The length of the CDR3 is 14 residues. Germline CDR1 and CDR2: LNHDA and SQIVND (reference sequence). V lost 10 bases and J lost 5; bases outside the gene matches: 13. The CDR3 nucleotides read TGTGCCATCAGGACAGGCCCCACAACGACTGAAGCTTTCTTT. Protein: CAIRTGPTTTEAFF.

This clone was counted only a few times. The chain has TRBV2 and TRBJ1-3, with D hard to call. V lost 0 bases and J 2 bases, leaving 8 bases between the germline ends. Germline CDR1 is SNHLY and CDR2 is FYNNEI. This CDR3 is 15 amino acids long. The CDR3 DNA reads TGTGCCAGCAGTGAAGCGCGCTATACTGGAAACACCATATATTTT. The encoded protein is CASSEARYTGNTIYF. Full variable domain (rest looked up from reference TRBV2 and TRBJ1-3): EPEVTQTPSHQVTQMGQEVILRCVPISNHLYFYWYRQILGQKVEFLVSFYNNEISEKSEIFDDQFSVERPDGSNFTLKIRSTKLEDSAMYFCASSEARYTGNTIYFGEGSWLTVV.

About this clone itself: The same CDR3 is also encoded by other DNA sequences in this sample. The chain carries TRBV6-5 and TRBJ1-1; 7 nucleotides agree with TRBD1. The CDR3 extends over 13 amino acids. V trimming: 6 bases; J trimming: 4 bases; junction bases outside the gene matches: 5. Germline V gives CDR1 MNHEY, CDR2 SVGAGI. CDR3 protein: CASSLQGSTEAFF. The CDR3 nucleotides are TGTGCCAGCAGCCTACAGGGGAGCACTGAAGCTTTCTTT.

The CDR3 here is CASSGGLAGGILFYEQFF. DNA for the CDR3: TGCGCCAGCAGCGGGGGACTAGCGGGAGGGATTCTCTTTTATGAGCAGTTCTTC. This rearrangement joins TRBV5-1 to TRBJ2-1; TRBD2 aligns across 16 bases. V was clipped by 4 bases and J by 8 bases; unmatched bases: 12. The CDR3 extends over 18 amino acids. Germline lookup yields CDR1 SGHRS and CDR2 YFSETQ.

The J gene is TRBJ2-7, the V gene TRBV6-5, with 9 nucleotides matching TRBD2. V lost 5 bases to trimming and J lost 4 bases; unmatched junction nucleotides: 9. CDR1 is MNHEY and CDR2 is SVGAGI in the germline V gene. The CDR3 consists of 15 residues. The CDR3 region is CASSRSGSGNYEQYF. The CDR3, as DNA: TGTGCCAGCAGTCGTAGCGGGAGCGGTAATTACGAGCAGTACTTC.

The chain combines TRBV10-3 with TRBJ2-7; 9 bases are a match to TRBD1. V shed 6 bases and J 5 bases; nucleotides not matched to a gene: 5. Germline assignment: CDR1 ENHRY and CDR2 SYGVKD. The CDR3 loop spans 13 amino acids. The DNA of the CDR3 is TGTGCCATCAGGGGGGACAGGGCTCACGAGCAGTACTTC. It translates to CAIRGDRAHEQYF.

V usage is TRBV6-1 and J usage is TRBJ2-3, with D hard to call. The ends were cut back, 5 bases at V and 5 bases at J, with 8 bases in the middle. CDR1 MNHNS and CDR2 SASEGT come from the germline V gene. The CDR3 has 12 residues. In nucleotides, the CDR3 is TGTGCCAGCAGTCCCCCCGGAGATACGCAGTATTTT. Protein product: CASSPPGDTQYF.

This chain links TRBV4-1 with TRBJ2-5, with 9 bases fitting TRBD1. Trimming took 2 bases from V and 5 from J; bases not matched to a gene: 6. The length of the CDR3 is 15 residues. Germline CDR1 and CDR2: MGHRA and YSYEKL. The CDR3 spells CASSQSGTGIETQYF. DNA for the CDR3: TGCGCCAGCAGCCAATCCGGGACAGGGATTGAGACCCAGTACTTC.

The chain joins TRBV13 to TRBJ2-3, with D perhaps TRBD2 (6 bases). The CDR3 sequence is 14 residues long. V was shortened by 5 bases and J by 10 bases, with 19 bases between the two germline ends. Germline V gene sequence: CDR1 PRHDT, CDR2 FYEKMQ (reference sequence). The DNA of the CDR3 is TGTGCCAGCAGCGCTGGGAGCATCGGGAGTCCGCAGTATTTT. It codes for CASSAGSIGSPQYF.

This clone has a single count. J is TRBJ2-5 and V is TRBV4-1; a weak D match, TRBD1 (7 bases). Germline lookup yields CDR1 MGHRA and CDR2 YSYEKL. CDR3 length: 19 residues. V was cut by 3 bases and J by 5 bases, with 28 bases left in between. The CDR3 nucleotides are TGCGCCAGCAGCCACCCCTCCCTCGCGGGACAGCTCCTCCGGGAGACCCAGTACTTC. Its translation: CASSHPSLAGQLLRETQYF.

This clone has only a few counts. The chain couples TRBV11-2 to TRBJ2-3, with D possibly TRBD1 on 5 matching bases. The CDR3 spans 15 residues. CDR1 and CDR2 (germline): SGHAT, FQNNGV. Trimming removed 5 bases from V and 0 bases from J, with 12 bases in between. The CDR3 nucleotides read TGTGCCAGCAGCCTGACAGTCTCTAGCACAGATACGCAGTATTTT. Protein sequence: CASSLTVSSTDTQYF.

CDR3 coding DNA: TGCGCCAGCAGCCAGGGGCTAGCGGGGGAGCAGTACTTC. Encoded protein: CASSQGLAGEQYF. The chain couples TRBV4-1 to TRBJ2-7; 9 nucleotides align to TRBD2. The CDR3 length is 13 residues. The germline gives CDR1 MGHRA, CDR2 YSYEKL. The V segment lost 3 bases and the J segment 7 bases; nucleotides outside the gene matches: 4.

The rearrangement uses TRBV28 and TRBJ1-2; D is unresolved. Trimming left V 4 bases short and J 8 bases short, with 11 bases between. Per the germline V gene, CDR1 is MDHEN and CDR2 is SYDVKM. This CDR3 comprises 12 residues. The CDR3 DNA sequence: TGTGCCAGCAGTTCCACCGGGAACGGCTACACCTTC. Its protein is CASSSTGNGYTF.

With regard to this clone: The same CDR3 is also encoded by other DNA sequences in this sample. V gene TRBV5-1 combines with J gene TRBJ1-1, with a tentative D call TRBD1 (6 bases). The germline V gene encodes CDR1 SGHRS and CDR2 YFSETQ. This CDR3 spans 13 amino acids. The germline V and J ends were trimmed by 4 bases and 5 bases, with 12 bases remaining between them. The CDR3 protein is CASSLRGGTEAFF. Here the CDR3 DNA reads TGCGCCAGCAGCCTAAGGGGGGGGACTGAAGCTTTCTTT.

The chain has TRBV6-5 and TRBJ2-7; weak D call: TRBD1 (6 bases). Germline loops: CDR1 MNHEY, CDR2 SVGAGI. V was trimmed by 9 bases and J by 3 bases, leaving 21 bases between them. The CDR3 runs to 15 residues. The CDR3 sequence is CASSRGARLNYEQYF. The CDR3 DNA sequence: TGTGCCAGTAGCAGGGGAGCGAGACTCAACTACGAGCAGTACTTC.

The chain employs TRBV6-1 and TRBJ2-5, with 7 bases aligning to TRBD2. The V segment lost 4 bases and the J segment 2 bases; nucleotides outside the gene matches: 1. Germline values: CDR1 MNHNS, CDR2 SASEGT. The CDR3 has 13 amino acids. CDR3 residues: CASSVGGQETQYF. CDR3 sequence (DNA): TGTGCCAGCAGTGTCGGGGGGCAAGAGACCCAGTACTTC.

As regards this clone: The junction does not match germline at one end; this may be a read error. This same CDR3 is encoded by further DNA sequences in the sample. This chain connects TRBV7-9 to TRBJ2-6; D is possibly TRBD1 (5 bases). CDR1 is SEHNR and CDR2 is FQNEAQ in the germline V gene (reference sequence). The CDR3 is 15 residues long. The CDR3 nucleotides read TGTGCCAGCAGCTTAGAGGGGTTTGGGGCCAACGTCCTGACCTTC. Amino acid sequence: CASSLEGFGANVLTF.

This chain links TRBV28 with TRBJ2-3, with unresolved D. V gave up 8 bases and J gave up 4 bases, with 4 bases separating them. The CDR3 runs 10 residues. CDR1 MDHEN and CDR2 SYDVKM come from the germline V gene. The CDR3 is CASAADTQYF. For the CDR3, the DNA is TGTGCCAGCGCAGCAGATACGCAGTATTTT.

The CDR3 here is CAISDTGTGYNEQYF. The DNA for the CDR3 is TGTGCCATCAGCGATACCGGGACAGGGTATAACGAGCAGTACTTC. The V call is TRBV10-3, the J call TRBJ2-5, with 9 bases aligning to TRBD1. The J call is doubtful: the DNA matches TRBJ2-7 better. This CDR3 contains 15 residues. From germline, CDR1 is ENHRY and CDR2 SYGVKD.

This sequence joins TRBV19 and TRBJ2-7, with no clear D. The length of the CDR3 is 13 residues. CDR1 and CDR2 (germline): LNHDA, SQIVND (reference sequence). The germline V and J ends were trimmed by 5 bases and 3 bases, with 11 bases remaining between them. CDR3 DNA: TGTGCCAGTAGTGTAACGTCCGGCTACGAGCAGTACTTC. This codes for CASSVTSGYEQYF.

This clone showed up just once. CDR3 in amino acids: CATEAAIDGPSEQYF. The CDR3 DNA reads TGTGCCACCGAGGCTGCTATTGACGGTCCGAGCGAGCAGTACTTC. This rearrangement joins TRBV10-3 to TRBJ2-7, with D unclear. Looked up from germline, CDR1 is ENHRY and CDR2 is SYGVKD. V shed 10 bases and J shed 6 bases, with 25 bases lying between them. The CDR3 consists of 15 residues.